This T cell receptor beta chain was retrieved from a study of T-cell reconstitution after alpha-beta-depleted transplantation in children. Findings and limits, study-wide: Newly generated T cells supplied most T-cell counts and diversity one year post-transplant. The origin of high day-60 TCRbeta diversity in some patients lay in surviving recipient T cells and thymic progenitors. Approximately two months post-transplant, alpha-beta T cells reportedly originated from several hundred expanded graft clones.

Germline-derived CDR1 and CDR2 are SQVTM and ANQGSEA. Trimming removed 4 bases from V and 8 bases from J, with 12 bases in between. The CDR3 extends over 13 amino acids. On this clonotype itself: What it binds is unknown.

Unique molecular identifiers were incorporated during preparation of the TCRbeta library. TCRdb analysed the PCR reads with MiXCR anew, one entry per CDR3 protein. The data hold over 85,000 distinct CDR3 sequences, with around 5.9% observed a single time. The chain couples TRBV29-1 to TRBJ1-6; no firm D call. Sequenced material: PBMCs, mostly from graft donor cells, taken 60 days after TCRalphabeta/CD19-depleted stem cell transplant. The TCR sequence derives from a female patient aged 2-9 years who had a stem cell transplant for Fanconi anemia, so the T cells may come from the graft donor. The CDR3 coding sequence is TGCAGCGTTGGGGCCGGGAGAGATTCACCCCTCCACTTT. Protein product: CSVGAGRDSPLHF.